This entry features one T cell receptor beta chain sequence. Its target is unknown. The entry originates in a study of T cells in Graves' hyperthyroidism and ophthalmopathy. General observations from the study: Most thyroid clonotypes expanded above 0.001 appeared in blood too.

RNA transcripts gave rise to amplified TCR beta CDR3 regions. The HTBI primer set served for first-round RT-PCR of the TCR CDR3. TCRdb re-analysed the multiplex PCR reads in MiXCR, keeping a single row per CDR3 protein. The profile shows 550,000 to 800,000 distinct CDR3 sequences, about 16% of them singletons. Clinicians diagnosed patients from clinical symptoms, serum thyroxine and TRAb, thyroid ultrasound and orbital computed tomography. The CDR3 contains 12 residues. Germline CDR1 SGHNT, CDR2 YYREEE (reference sequence). Deletions cut 5 bases from V and 4 bases from J, with 6 bases between. Sequenced sample: blood. This sequence was found in a man between 18 and 29 years old with Graves' hyperthyroidism. This chain uses TRBV5-4 with TRBJ2-2; no reliable D call. CDR3 sequence: CASRRPTGELFF. CDR3 DNA sequence: TGTGCCAGCAGACGACCCACCGGGGAGCTGTTTTTT.